Below, 30 T cell receptor beta chains from the same sample are listed, as sequenced in a study of CD8 T cells in ankylosing spondylitis. TCRdb redid the calling of the 5' RACE reads with MiXCR, one entry per CDR3 protein. Altogether around 340,000 distinct CDR3 sequences are present, under 15% being singletons, with the ten largest covering less than 1.1%. Input material: blood, either unsorted or a sorted T cell fraction (not recorded which). The receptors derive from a male donor with ankylosing spondylitis or in good health (not recorded which).

V is TRBV4-1 and J is TRBJ2-1, with 13 bases that match TRBD2. Losses at the gene ends were 0 bases for V and 8 bases for J; bases not matched to a gene: 7. The CDR3 runs to 17 residues. The germline V gene has CDR1 MGHRA and CDR2 YSYEKL. The CDR3 spells CASSQETSGGARDEQFF. The CDR3 DNA sequence: TGCGCCAGCAGCCAAGAAACTAGCGGGGGGGCCAGGGATGAGCAGTTCTTC.

The chain links TRBV20-1 to TRBJ2-7; D not certain. V was clipped by 3 bases and J by 3 bases, with 15 bases between them. The CDR3 is 14 amino acids. From germline, CDR1 is DFQATT and CDR2 SNEGSKA (reference sequence). CDR3 coding DNA: TGCAGTGCTAGCCCCCCCGGGCCCTTCTACGAGCAGTACTTC. It codes for CSASPPGPFYEQYF.

This clonotype was seen a handful of times. The V call is TRBV20-1, the J call TRBJ2-5, with 8 bases fitting TRBD2. V gave up 1 base and J gave up 2 bases; unmatched junction bases: 3. The germline CDR1 and CDR2 sequences are DFQATT and SNEGSKA (reference sequence). This CDR3 spans 14 amino acids. In DNA, the CDR3 is TGCAGTGCTAGAGTGGTAGCGGGGCAAGAGACCCAGTACTTC. It is translated as CSARVVAGQETQYF.

The chain has TRBV20-1 and TRBJ2-3; no firm D call. Germline CDR1 DFQATT, CDR2 SNEGSKA (reference sequence). V was shortened by 6 bases and J by 0 bases, with 10 bases between the two germline ends. CDR3 length equals 13 residues. CDR3 sequence: CSALTPSTDTQYF. In nucleotides, the CDR3 is TGCAGTGCGCTGACTCCTAGCACAGATACGCAGTATTTT.

V is TRBV4-2 and J is TRBJ2-7; 11 bases match TRBD1. The trim removed 4 bases at V and 5 bases at J, leaving 10 bases unmatched. The CDR3 consists of 16 residues. The V gene's germline CDR1 is LGHNA and CDR2 YNFKEQ. Here the CDR3 reads CASSPVNRDRGDEQYF. The CDR3 region has the DNA TGTGCCAGCAGCCCGGTAAACAGGGACAGGGGGGACGAGCAGTACTTC.

The chain couples TRBV5-6 to TRBJ2-1; 7 bases map to TRBD1. V was clipped by 3 bases and J by 6 bases; unmatched bases: 9. Germline lookup yields CDR1 SGHDT and CDR2 YYEEEE. The CDR3 is 15 residues long. The CDR3 loop reads CASSSSRTGLNEQFF. The CDR3 DNA follows: TGTGCCAGCAGCTCGAGCCGGACAGGACTCAATGAGCAGTTCTTC.

This clonotype came up a few times. The V call is TRBV6-5, the J call TRBJ2-5, with 7 bases identical to TRBD2. CDR3 length: 14 amino acids. Trimming took 0 bases from V and 5 from J; bases not matched to a gene: 3. CDR1 MNHEY and CDR2 SVGAGI come from the germline V gene. Here the CDR3 DNA reads TGTGCCAGCAGTTACTCGGTGGGGGGGGAGACCCAGTACTTC. This gives the protein CASSYSVGGETQYF.

The sample holds a few counts of this clonotype. This sequence joins TRBV7-9 and TRBJ1-2; maybe TRBD1 (5 bases). From germline, CDR1 is SEHNR and CDR2 FQNEAQ (reference sequence). V lost 0 bases and J lost 4, with 15 bases in between. The CDR3 covers 16 residues. This CDR3 is CASSLARTQAPYGYTF. The CDR3 coding sequence is TGTGCCAGCAGCTTAGCGAGGACACAGGCACCCTATGGCTACACCTTC.

The chain links TRBV29-1 to TRBJ2-5; D not certain. CDR3 length: 11 residues. V lost 6 bases and J lost 5, with 10 bases in between. CDR1 and CDR2 from the germline V gene are SQVTM and ANQGSEA. The CDR3 reads CSVDHLETQYF. In nucleotides, the CDR3 is TGCAGCGTAGACCATCTTGAGACCCAGTACTTC.

This clonotype appeared a few times. Sequence at one end of the junction differs from germline and may be a read error. The gene calls are TRBV12-3 or TRBV12-4 and TRBJ2-1; the match to TRBD2 covers 9 bases. This CDR3 region has 15 residues. The CDR3 sequence is CASSRSGSGYNERFF. The CDR3 nucleotides are TGTGCCAGCAGCCGTAGCGGGAGTGGCTACAATGAGCGGTTCTTC.

The rearrangement joins TRBV4-2 to TRBJ2-7, with 7 bases lining up with TRBD2. This CDR3 spans 17 amino acids. Unmatched junction bases numbered 10, after V lost 0 bases and J lost 2 bases. Per germline, CDR1 LGHNA and CDR2 YNFKEQ. DNA of the CDR3: TGTGCCAGCAGCCAAGAGTTCGGCGGGAGTCCCGCCTACGAGCAGTACTTC. Residues: CASSQEFGGSPAYEQYF.

The CDR3 DNA reads TGTGCCAGCAGTGAAGGAGTACTCACCGGGGAGCTGTTTTTT. Translation gives CASSEGVLTGELFF. This chain uses TRBV25-1 with TRBJ2-2; D unresolved. V dropped 2 bases and J dropped 4 bases, with 8 bases sitting between them. This CDR3 contains 14 residues. The germline CDR1 and CDR2 sequences are MGHDK and SYGVNS.

This clonotype was detected only a few times. The gene calls are TRBV12-3 or TRBV12-4 and TRBJ1-1; the match to TRBD1 covers 7 bases. The CDR3 runs to 13 residues. V shed 1 base, J shed 9 bases, and the junction held 5 bases outside the gene matches. The CDR3 reads CASSLGQGEKAFF. The CDR3 bases are TGTGCCAGCAGTTTAGGGCAGGGGGAGAAAGCTTTCTTT.

V usage is TRBV11-3 and J usage is TRBJ2-7, with D possibly matching TRBD1 (5 bases). This CDR3 is 15 amino acids long. Per the germline V gene, CDR1 is SGHNT and CDR2 is YENEEA. V lost 0 bases, J lost 3 bases, and 12 bases lay in between. This CDR3 reads CASSLDPGRDYEQYF. The CDR3 nucleotides read TGTGCCAGCAGCTTAGATCCCGGCAGGGACTACGAGCAGTACTTC.

The sample holds a few counts of this clonotype. This chain connects TRBV20-1 to TRBJ2-1; 9 positions agree with TRBD2. The CDR3 runs to 16 residues. Germline V CDR1 and CDR2: DFQATT, SNEGSKA (reference sequence). Trimming cost V 1 base and J 4 bases; bases outside gene matches: 8. CDR3 loop: CSARGSSGNAYNEQFF. Written as DNA, the CDR3 is TGCAGTGCTAGAGGGTCTAGCGGGAATGCATACAATGAGCAGTTCTTC.

This clonotype showed up just a few times. CDR3 loop: CASSWGGQAYEQYF. The CDR3 DNA reads as TGCGCCAGCAGCTGGGGTGGACAAGCCTACGAGCAGTACTTC. The rearrangement uses TRBV5-1 and TRBJ2-7; possible D gene TRBD1, 5 bases. This CDR3 comprises 14 residues. The germline V and J ends were trimmed by 3 bases and 2 bases, with 12 bases remaining between them. Germline V gives CDR1 SGHRS, CDR2 YFSETQ.

This clonotype has a handful of counts. The chain carries TRBV5-1 and TRBJ2-7, with D perhaps assigned TRBD1 or TRBD2 (5 bases each). The CDR3 spans 14 residues. V lost 4 bases, J lost 4 bases, and 15 bases lay in between. CDR1 is SGHRS and CDR2 is YFSETQ in the germline V gene. DNA for the CDR3: TGCGCCAGCAGCGCTCCGGGACCTTTTTACGAGCAGTACTTC. This gives the protein CASSAPGPFYEQYF.

This clonotype turned up a few times. The chain links TRBV10-3 to TRBJ2-1, with D possibly matching TRBD2 (5 bases). Germline CDR1 is ENHRY and CDR2 is SYGVKD. CDR3 length: 15 residues. V was clipped by 4 bases and J by 0 bases, with 10 bases between them. The CDR3 region has the DNA TGTGCCATCAGTGCCGGGGATCCCTCCTACAATGAGCAGTTCTTC. Protein sequence: CAISAGDPSYNEQFF.

This clonotype has only a few counts. The chain employs TRBV30 and TRBJ1-2; the D is unclear. Trimming stripped 2 bases from V and 1 base from J, with 8 bases between. CDR3 length equals 13 residues. The germline V gene has CDR1 GTSNPN and CDR2 SVGIG (reference sequence). The CDR3 DNA reads as TGTGCCTGGAGTACGATCAGTAACTATGGCTACACCTTC. Protein: CAWSTISNYGYTF.

This chain uses TRBV5-1 with TRBJ2-7; maybe TRBD1 (6 bases). This CDR3 has 15 amino acids. Germline V gene data show CDR1 as SGHRS and CDR2 as YFSETQ. The ends were cut back, 3 bases at V and 0 bases at J, with 13 bases in the middle. CDR3 residues: CASSWDTHLSYEQYF. The CDR3 DNA sequence: TGCGCCAGCAGCTGGGACACACATCTCTCCTACGAGCAGTACTTC.

Only a few counts were recorded for this clonotype. The J gene is TRBJ1-1, the V gene TRBV20-1; no firm D call. The CDR3 totals 18 residues. The V end was cut by 1 base, the J end by 1 base, with 22 bases between. The germline CDR1 and CDR2 sequences are DFQATT and SNEGSKA (reference sequence). CDR3 DNA: TGCAGTGCTAGAGGACTTCCCGGTGGTGTGGGTGGGAACACTGAAGCTTTCTTT. It yields the protein CSARGLPGGVGGNTEAFF.

This clonotype was counted a few times. V usage is TRBV2 and J usage is TRBJ1-1; D not resolved. Germline-derived CDR1 and CDR2 are SNHLY and FYNNEI. The CDR3 loop spans 10 amino acids. The V gene lost 8 bases and the J gene lost 4 bases, with 5 bases spanning the gap. CDR3 sequence reads: CASEITEAFF. Written as DNA, the CDR3 is TGTGCCAGCGAGATCACTGAAGCTTTCTTT.

This clonotype is medium-sized in the sample. The chain uses TRBV6-5 and TRBJ1-2; D is unresolved. V was shortened by 1 base and J by 6 bases, with 12 bases between the two germline ends. The CDR3 consists of 14 residues. Germline assignment: CDR1 MNHEY and CDR2 SVGAGI. Written as DNA, the CDR3 is TGTGCCAGCAGTTACTGGCCTGGGGAGGATGGCTACACCTTC. Protein: CASSYWPGEDGYTF.

This clonotype was seen a few times. This chain uses TRBV20-1 with TRBJ1-4; D perhaps matches TRBD1 (6 bases). The germline CDR1 and CDR2 sequences are DFQATT and SNEGSKA (reference sequence). CDR3 length equals 14 residues. V gave up 3 bases and J gave up 5 bases, with 13 bases separating them. The CDR3 DNA reads as TGCAGTGCTAGTGAGGGGGGTCTAAATGAAAAACTGTTTTTT. It encodes CSASEGGLNEKLFF.

The DNA for the CDR3 is TGTGCCAGCAGCCAAGATGCGGCTTCCTACGAGCAGTACTTC. Residues: CASSQDAASYEQYF. V is TRBV3-1 and J is TRBJ2-7; no clear D gene. Germline-derived CDR1 and CDR2 are LGHDT and YNNKEL (reference sequence). The CDR3 loop spans 14 amino acids. V was pared by 0 bases and J by 1 base, with 7 bases between.

The V and J genes are TRBV7-9 and TRBJ1-1; D gene ambiguous. This CDR3 contains 13 residues. In germline, CDR1 is SEHNR, CDR2 FQNEAQ (reference sequence). Trimming cost V 0 bases and J 4 bases, with 6 bases left between them. The CDR3 loop is CASSLAGITEAFF. The CDR3 nucleotides are TGTGCCAGCAGCTTAGCGGGGATCACTGAAGCTTTCTTT. Looking up the rest from reference TRBV7-9 and TRBJ1-1 gives the full variable domain: DTGVSQNPRHKITKRGQNVTFRCDPISEHNRLYWYRQTLGQGPEFLTYFQNEAQLEKSRLLSDRFSAERPKGSFSTLEIQRTEQGDSAMYLCASSLAGITEAFFGQGTRLTVV.

J is TRBJ2-1 and V is TRBV7-2, with a possible D match to TRBD2 (6 bases). The CDR3 is made up of 15 amino acids. Trimming left V 7 bases short and J 0 bases short, with 13 bases between. Germline lookup yields CDR1 SGHTA and CDR2 FQGNSA. As DNA, the CDR3 is TGTGCCAGCACCGTGGGACTTCTCTCCTACAATGAGCAGTTCTTC. The encoded protein is CASTVGLLSYNEQFF.

The gene calls are TRBV19 and TRBJ2-4; 11 nucleotides agree with TRBD2. V trimming: 6 bases; J trimming: 3 bases; junction bases outside the gene matches: 1. This CDR3 has 14 amino acids. Germline assignment: CDR1 LNHDA and CDR2 SQIVND (reference sequence). The DNA for the CDR3 is TGTGCCAGTAGAACTAGCGGGAGCAAAAACATTCAGTACTTC. Translated: CASRTSGSKNIQYF.

V gene TRBV20-1 combines with J gene TRBJ2-7; 9 positions agree with TRBD2. The germline V gene encodes CDR1 DFQATT and CDR2 SNEGSKA (reference sequence). Germline trimming cut 6 bases from V and 1 base from J; bases unmatched to any gene: 4. The CDR3 loop spans 13 amino acids. The CDR3 DNA follows: TGCAGTGCCATAGCGGGAGAGTCCTACGAGCAGTACTTC. This gives the protein CSAIAGESYEQYF.

A few counts support this clonotype. This chain links TRBV25-1 with TRBJ2-7; 8 bases line up with TRBD1. V shed 10 bases, J shed 5 bases, and the junction held 16 bases outside the gene matches. This CDR3 region has 15 residues. CDR1 and CDR2 from the germline V gene are MGHDK and SYGVNS. The DNA of the CDR3 is TGTGCCACCTCACCGACAGGGGCCGTGATGGACGAGCAGTACTTC. It codes for CATSPTGAVMDEQYF.